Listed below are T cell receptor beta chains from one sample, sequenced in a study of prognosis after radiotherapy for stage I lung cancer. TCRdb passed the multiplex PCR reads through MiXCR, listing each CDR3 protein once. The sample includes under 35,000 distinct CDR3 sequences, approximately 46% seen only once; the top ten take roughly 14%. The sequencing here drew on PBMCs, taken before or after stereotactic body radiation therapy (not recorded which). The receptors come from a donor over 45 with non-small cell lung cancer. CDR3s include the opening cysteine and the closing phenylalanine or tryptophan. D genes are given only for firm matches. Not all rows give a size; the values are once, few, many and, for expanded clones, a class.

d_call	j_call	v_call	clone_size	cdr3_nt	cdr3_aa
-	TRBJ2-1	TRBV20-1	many	TGCAGTGCTATGATCACCTACAATGAGCAGTTCTTC	CSAMITYNEQFF
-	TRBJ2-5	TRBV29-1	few	TGCAGCGTCGTCCGAAGCCAAGAGACCCAGTACTTC	CSVVRSQETQYF
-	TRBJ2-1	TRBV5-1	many	TGCGCCAGCAGCTTCACTAGTTCTCTCTACAATGAGCAGTTCTTC	CASSFTSSLYNEQFF
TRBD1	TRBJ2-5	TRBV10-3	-	TGTGCCATAAGTGACAGGGAGATCGAGACCCAGTACTTC	CAISDREIETQYF
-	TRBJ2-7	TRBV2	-	TGTGCCAGCAGGGCCGAAGAGGGCCCATACGAGCAGTACTTC	CASRAEEGPYEQYF
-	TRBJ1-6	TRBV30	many	TGTGCCTGGGCAAACCGGGACAAGAATTCACCCCTCCACTTT	CAWANRDKNSPLHF
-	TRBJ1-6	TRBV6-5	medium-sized	TGTGCCAGCAGTTATGACGGACATTTCTATAATTCACCCCTCCACTTT	CASSYDGHFYNSPLHF
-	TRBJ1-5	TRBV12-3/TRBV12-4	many	TGTGCCAGCAGTTTAGCGGGCAGCCATAGCAATCAGCCCCAGCATTTT	CASSLAGSHSNQPQHF
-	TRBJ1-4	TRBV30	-	TGTGCCTGGAGTGACCTCCGGGCAGCAACTAATGAAAAACTGTTTTTT	CAWSDLRAATNEKLFF
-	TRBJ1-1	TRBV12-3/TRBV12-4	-	TGTGCCAGCACCTCACCGCTTGGGAACACTGAAGCTTTATTT	CASTSPLGNTEALF
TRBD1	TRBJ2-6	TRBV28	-	TGTGCCAGCAGTCGGGGACAGGGGTCCTGGGCTGGGGCCAACGTCCTGACTTTC	CASSRGQGSWAGANVLTF
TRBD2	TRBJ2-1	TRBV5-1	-	TGCGCCAGCAGCTTGGGGTTGGCTAGCGGGGGGTCTGGTGAGCAGTTCTTC	CASSLGLASGGSGEQFF
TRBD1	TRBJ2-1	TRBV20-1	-	TGCAGGGACAGGGGGGTGGAAGAGCAGTTATTC	CRDRGVEEQLF
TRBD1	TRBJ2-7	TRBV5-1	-	TGCGCCAGCAGCACGGACAGGACCTCTCGTTACGAGCAGTACTTC	CASSTDRTSRYEQYF
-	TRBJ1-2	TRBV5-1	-	TGCGCCAGCAGCGAAGGGACCCCTGCCTACACCTTC	CASSEGTPAYTF
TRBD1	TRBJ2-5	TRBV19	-	TGTGCCAGTAGTGGGGACAGACAAGAGACCCAGTACTTC	CASSGDRQETQYF
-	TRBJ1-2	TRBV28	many	TGTGCCAGCAGAGCCCCATATACGTCTAACTATGGCTACACCTTC	CASRAPYTSNYGYTF
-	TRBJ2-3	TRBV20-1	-	TGCAGTGCTCCCAAAGGGACTTCATCTCATTACGATACTCAGTATTTT	CSAPKGTSSHYDTQYF
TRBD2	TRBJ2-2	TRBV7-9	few	TGTGCCAGCAGGACTAGCGGGAGTGTTACCGGGGAGCTGTTTTTT	CASRTSGSVTGELFF
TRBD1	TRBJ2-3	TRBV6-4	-	TGTGCCAGCAGTGCCGGACAGGTCACAGATACTCAGTATTTT	CASSAGQVTDTQYF
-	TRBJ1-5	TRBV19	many	TGTGCCAGTAGTATGTTGGGGAGCGATCAGCCCCAGCATTTT	CASSMLGSDQPQHF
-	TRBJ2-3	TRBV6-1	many	TGTGCCAGCACCTACCCCTCCGGGACACAAGGAGGAGATACGCAGTATTTT	CASTYPSGTQGGDTQYF
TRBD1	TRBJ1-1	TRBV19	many	TGTGCCAGTAGTATCCGGCAGGGGGGGACTGAAGCTTTCTTT	CASSIRQGGTEAFF
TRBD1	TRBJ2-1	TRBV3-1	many	TGTGCCAGCAGCCCGCCGGGACAGGGATACAATGAGCAGTTCTTC	CASSPPGQGYNEQFF
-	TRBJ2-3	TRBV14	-	TGTGCCAGCAGCCAGGCCTCTCGACAGGATACGCAGTATTTT	CASSQASRQDTQYF
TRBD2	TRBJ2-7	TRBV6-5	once	TGTGCCAGCAGTTATCGGGGACTAGCGGGACAAGTTTACGAGCAGTACTTC	CASSYRGLAGQVYEQYF
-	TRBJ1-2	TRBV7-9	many	TGTGCCAGCAGCTTAAACCGGGAGACCTCTGGCAACTATGGCTACACCTTC	CASSLNRETSGNYGYTF
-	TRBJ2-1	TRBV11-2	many	TGTGCCAGCAGCTTGGGTGGGAGCCACAATGAGCAGTTCTTC	CASSLGGSHNEQFF
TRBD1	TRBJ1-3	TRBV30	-	TGTGCCTGGAACCCCCTACCGGGACAGAGCTCTGGAAACACCATATATTTT	CAWNPLPGQSSGNTIYF
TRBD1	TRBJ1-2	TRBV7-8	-	TGTGCCAGCAGCAGGGGGGACAGGGCCTATGGCTACACCTTC	CASSRGDRAYGYTF
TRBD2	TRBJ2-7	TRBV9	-	TGTGCTAGCATCGTAGGCCCAGCGGGAGCCTACGAGCAGTACTTC	CASIVGPAGAYEQYF
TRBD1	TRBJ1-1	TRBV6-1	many	TGTGCCAGCAGCTCCCCCCGGACAGGGGGGAACACTGAAGCTTTCTTT	CASSSPRTGGNTEAFF
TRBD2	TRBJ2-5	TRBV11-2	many	TGTGCCAGCAGCCGGGGGGGGGAGACCCAGTACTTC	CASSRGGETQYF
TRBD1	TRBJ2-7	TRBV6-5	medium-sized	TGTGCCAGCAGTTTATCCGGGACAGCCCAATACGAGCAGTACTTC	CASSLSGTAQYEQYF
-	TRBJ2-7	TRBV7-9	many	TGTGCCAGCAGCTTAAGGGGCCCCTACGAGCAGTACTTC	CASSLRGPYEQYF
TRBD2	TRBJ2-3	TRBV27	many	TGTGCCAGCAGTTACGGAGCGGGATCCACAGATACGCAGTATTTT	CASSYGAGSTDTQYF
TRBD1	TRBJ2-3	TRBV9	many	TGTGCCAGCAGCGTAGATTCAGGGACAGGAGGCACAGATACGCAGTATTTT	CASSVDSGTGGTDTQYF
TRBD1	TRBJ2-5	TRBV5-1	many	TGCGCCAGCAGCCTACAACCGGGACAGGGGCAAGAGACCCAGTACTTC	CASSLQPGQGQETQYF
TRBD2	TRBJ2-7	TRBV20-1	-	TGCAGTGCTCAGGGGCGACTAGCGGGATTAGAGGGGCAGTACTTC	CSAQGRLAGLEGQYF
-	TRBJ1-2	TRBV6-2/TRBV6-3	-	TGTGCCAGCAGTAGGGGGGCGCGGGGCTATGGCTACACCTTC	CASSRGARGYGYTF
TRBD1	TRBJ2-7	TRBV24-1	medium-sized	TGTGCCACCGGACTAGACAGGGGGAGGTACGAGCAGTACTTC	CATGLDRGRYEQYF
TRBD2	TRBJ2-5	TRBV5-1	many	TGCGCCAGCAGCTTGAGCGGGGGGGCCCTGGCGACCCAGTACTTC	CASSLSGGALATQYF